This entry lists 25 T cell receptor beta chains sequenced from one sample in a study of cytomegalovirus exposure and HLA in healthy donors. Use of 60 Vbeta and 13 Jbeta primers characterized the PCR. TCRdb's copy holds only in-frame clones and misses some; the assay was immunoSEQ multiplex PCR. The table includes about 92,000 clones, about three quarters detected once. The sequencing input was PBMCs. Receptors were obtained from a man aged 50-59 years in good health and CMV-seropositive.

This clone was detected only a few times. CDR3: CAWSITGDTEAFF. The CDR3 DNA reads TGTGCCTGGAGTATTACAGGAGACACTGAAGCTTTCTTT. The rearrangement joins TRBV30 to TRBJ1-1; D is possibly TRBD1 (5 bases). CDR1 GTSNPN and CDR2 SVGIG come from the germline V gene (reference sequence). This CDR3 contains 13 residues. Trimming shortened V by 2 bases and J by 3 bases, and 10 bases separated the two germline ends.

The V call is TRBV7-3, the J call TRBJ2-2; TRBD2 aligns across 9 bases. Germline values: CDR1 SGHTA, CDR2 FQGTGA. The CDR3 length is 16 residues. J lost 6 bases, V lost 2 bases, and 7 bases had no gene match. CDR3 bases: TGTGCCAGCAGCTTATCTCCTAGCGGGGTCTCCGGGGAGCTGTTTTTT. Translating gives CASSLSPSGVSGELFF.

The V gene is TRBV27, the J gene TRBJ1-1, with unresolved D. Germline V gene sequence: CDR1 MNHEY, CDR2 SMNVEV (reference sequence). The CDR3 runs 14 residues. Between the trimmed V and J ends, which lost 1 base and 1 base, there was a span of 7 bases. CDR3 region: CASSLFPGNTEAFF. The DNA of the CDR3 is TGTGCCAGCAGTTTATTCCCAGGGAACACTGAAGCTTTCTTT.

This chain uses TRBV11-2 with TRBJ1-6; D perhaps matches TRBD1 (5 bases). Between the trimmed V and J ends, which lost 0 bases and 12 bases, there was a span of 12 bases. The CDR3 consists of 14 residues. In germline, CDR1 is SGHAT, CDR2 FQNNGV. CDR3 DNA: TGTGCCAGCAGCTTAGATCATCAGCAGGGACCCCTCCACTTT. Translation: CASSLDHQQGPLHF.

This clone was observed a single time. The V and J genes are TRBV6-5 and TRBJ1-1, with 10 positions matching TRBD1. There are 12 residues in the CDR3. With V trimmed by 5 bases and J by 11 bases, 5 bases remained unmatched. Germline CDR1 and CDR2: MNHEY and SVGAGI. The CDR3 sequence is CASSTTGGNAFF. The CDR3 DNA follows: TGTGCCAGCAGTACGACAGGGGGCAATGCTTTCTTT.

This clone came up a few times. This chain joins TRBV28 and TRBJ1-2, with 10 bases identical to TRBD1. Germline values: CDR1 MDHEN, CDR2 SYDVKM. The CDR3 spans 16 residues. V was pared by 2 bases and J by 1 base, with 4 bases of the junction left unmatched. CDR3 protein: CASSLVRDRGNYGYTF. DNA for the CDR3: TGTGCCAGCAGTTTAGTTCGGGACAGGGGTAACTATGGCTACACCTTC.

The V and J genes are TRBV6-5 and TRBJ1-1; weak D call: TRBD1 (6 bases). CDR3 size: 11 residues. Germline V gene sequence: CDR1 MNHEY, CDR2 SVGAGI. V was clipped by 6 bases and J by 10 bases, with 12 bases between them. Here the CDR3 DNA reads TGTGCCAGCAGATGGGACAACTTAGCTTTCTTT. It specifies CASRWDNLAFF.

A note on this clone: The junction differs from germline at one of its ends, possibly a read error. This chain connects TRBV7-2 to TRBJ1-3; D remains unclear. Germline CDR1 reads SGHTA; CDR2 reads FQGNSA. The CDR3 spans 11 residues. CDR3 sequence (DNA): TGTGCCAGCCGCTTCTTAAACACCATATATTTT. Translated: CASRFLNTIYF.

V and J are TRBV10-3 and TRBJ2-3; maybe TRBD2 (5 bases). The CDR3 runs to 12 residues. Trimming took off 4 bases at V and 4 bases at J, with 6 bases between the two ends. From germline, CDR1 is ENHRY and CDR2 SYGVKD. Here the CDR3 reads CAISVGADTQYF. CDR3 sequence (DNA): TGTGCCATCAGTGTGGGAGCAGATACGCAGTATTTT.

V is TRBV7-2 and J is TRBJ1-4; possibly TRBD1 for D (6 bases). This CDR3 is 14 amino acids long. Germline CDR1 and CDR2: SGHTA and FQGNSA. Trimming shortened V by 5 bases and J by 0 bases, and 7 bases separated the two germline ends. This chain's CDR3 is CASSRGSTNEKLFF. The DNA for the CDR3 is TGTGCCAGCAGCAGGGGGTCAACTAATGAAAAACTGTTTTTT.

The chain recombines TRBV9 with TRBJ1-3; 7 bases match TRBD1. Per germline, CDR1 SGDLS and CDR2 YYNGEE. The trim removed 3 bases at V and 2 bases at J, leaving 2 bases unmatched. This CDR3 is built from 14 residues. CDR3 region: CASSEQGTGNTIYF. Written as DNA, the CDR3 is TGTGCCAGCAGCGAACAGGGGACTGGAAACACCATATATTTT.

The V and J genes are TRBV10-3 and TRBJ1-3, with TRBD1 identical over 7 bases. The CDR3 length is 15 residues. Germline CDR1 reads ENHRY; CDR2 reads SYGVKD. With V trimmed by 9 bases and J by 0 bases, 8 bases remained unmatched. Written as DNA, the CDR3 is TGTGCCATTTCCACCGGGACAGTCTCTGGAAACACCATATATTTT. Amino acids: CAISTGTVSGNTIYF.

The rearrangement links TRBV6-4 to TRBJ1-4; 9 bases line up with TRBD1. The CDR3 has 15 residues. In germline, CDR1 is MRHNA, CDR2 SNTAGT. Trimming removed 6 bases from V and 3 bases from J; junction bases left unmatched: 5. DNA of the CDR3: TGTGCCAGCAGCATACAGGGGGCGTCTAATGAAAAACTGTTTTTT. It encodes CASSIQGASNEKLFF.

Turning to this clone: The conserved final phenylalanine or tryptophan is absent from the CDR3, which likely points to a read error. The V gene is TRBV6-1, the J gene TRBJ1-1; TRBD1 might be the D (5 bases). The V end lost 10 bases, the J end lost 1 base, and 7 bases lay between the germline ends. In germline, CDR1 is MNHNS, CDR2 SASEGT. The CDR3 loop spans 11 amino acids. The CDR3 DNA follows: TGTGCCACCCAGGGGAACACTGAAGCTTTCCTT. It codes for CATQGNTEAFL.

The chain links TRBV7-9 to TRBJ1-4, with D perhaps matching TRBD1 (6 bases). Germline V gives CDR1 SEHNR, CDR2 FQNEAQ (reference sequence). Trimming took 5 bases from V and 5 from J, leaving 15 bases between them. The CDR3 runs to 15 residues. CDR3: CASSLIGQPNEKLFF. The CDR3 coding sequence is TGTGCCAGCAGCCTCATTGGACAGCCCAATGAAAAACTGTTTTTT.

The chain couples TRBV20-1 to TRBJ1-1; the D gene is possibly TRBD1 (6 bases). V lost 5 bases and J lost 8, with 12 bases in between. CDR1 and CDR2 from the germline V gene are DFQATT and SNEGSKA (reference sequence). The CDR3 length is 11 residues. The DNA of the CDR3 is TGCAGTGCTGACGACAGGAAAGAAGCTTTCTTT. Residues: CSADDRKEAFF.

The chain uses TRBV7-2 and TRBJ2-7; 9 bases match TRBD2. Germline values: CDR1 SGHTA, CDR2 FQGNSA. The CDR3 extends over 13 amino acids. J gave up 3 bases and V 8 bases, and 5 bases lay outside the gene matches. The CDR3 nucleotides are TGTGCCAGCGGGCAGCGGGGGGTCTACGAGCAGTACTTC. This sequence encodes CASGQRGVYEQYF.

J is TRBJ2-1 and V is TRBV4-3; TRBD2 matches 7 bases. The germline gives CDR1 LGHNA, CDR2 YSLEER. The CDR3 loop spans 18 amino acids. Trimming removed 0 bases from V and 1 base from J; junction bases left unmatched: 9. The CDR3 DNA sequence: TGCGCCAGCAGCCAAGAGGGTCCAGCGGGGAATTCCTACAATGAGCAGTTCTTC. Residues: CASSQEGPAGNSYNEQFF.

The V call is TRBV7-9, the J call TRBJ2-3; D gene ambiguous. Germline V lookup: CDR1 SEHNR, CDR2 FQNEAQ (reference sequence). With 3 bases removed from V and 3 bases from J, the gap between germline ends came to 10 bases. The CDR3 covers 14 residues. This CDR3 is CASSLGQITDTQYF. As DNA, the CDR3 is TGTGCCAGCAGCTTGGGCCAGATTACAGATACGCAGTATTTT.

This chain joins TRBV6-5 and TRBJ2-7, with D tentatively TRBD1 (6 bases). The CDR3 is made up of 12 amino acids. Trimming cost V 6 bases and J 5 bases, with 11 bases left between them. Germline assignment: CDR1 MNHEY and CDR2 SVGAGI. CDR3 in amino acids: CASRGGLDEQYF. The CDR3 DNA reads TGTGCCAGCAGAGGGGGTCTGGACGAGCAGTACTTC.

The rearrangement uses TRBV18 and TRBJ2-2, with 7 nucleotides matching TRBD1. This CDR3 region has 16 residues. V trimming: 6 bases; J trimming: 5 bases; junction bases outside the gene matches: 12. The V gene's germline CDR1 is KGHSH and CDR2 LQKENI. The CDR3 sequence: CASSRTGTVLTGELFF. CDR3 sequence (DNA): TGTGCCAGCTCGCGCACCGGGACAGTCCTAACCGGGGAGCTGTTTTTT. Based on the CDR3 plus reference TRBV18 and TRBJ2-2, the full variable domain is NAGVMQNPRHLVRRRGQEARLRCSPMKGHSHVYWYRQLPEEGLKFMVYLQKENIIDESGMPKERFSAEFPKEGPSILRIQQVVRGDSAAYFCASSRTGTVLTGELFFGEGSRLTVL.

V is TRBV7-9 and J is TRBJ2-3, with unresolved D. The CDR3 is 14 amino acids. Germline V lookup: CDR1 SEHNR, CDR2 FQNEAQ (reference sequence). Deletions cut 4 bases from V and 5 bases from J, with 13 bases between. This chain's CDR3 is CASSSSNSRDTQYF. In DNA form, the CDR3 reads TGTGCCAGCAGCTCCTCAAACTCGAGAGATACGCAGTATTTT.

This chain uses TRBV7-3 with TRBJ2-3; TRBD1 agrees at 8 bases. V shed 2 bases, J shed 11 bases, and the junction held 9 bases outside the gene matches. The length of the CDR3 is 14 residues. Germline loops: CDR1 SGHTA, CDR2 FQGTGA. Written as DNA, the CDR3 is TGTGCCAGCAGCTTAGACAGGACAGACAGGGGGCAGTATTTT. Translation: CASSLDRTDRGQYF. Variable domain in full (rest from reference TRBV7-3 and TRBJ2-3): GAGVSQTPSNKVTEKGKYVELRCDPISGHTALYWYRQSLGQGPEFLIYFQGTGAADDSGLPNDRFFAVRPEGSVSTLKIQRTERGDSAVYLCASSLDRTDRGQYFGPGTRLTVL.

This clone was recorded a few times. The chain employs TRBV6-4 and TRBJ1-1; TRBD1 matches at 8 bases. Per the germline V gene, CDR1 is MRHNA and CDR2 is SNTAGT. Trimming cost V 5 bases and J 9 bases; bases outside gene matches: 2. The CDR3 consists of 11 residues. The CDR3 DNA is TGTGCCAGCAGTACAGGGGGTAAAGCTTTCTTT. This encodes CASSTGGKAFF.

This clone was counted a single time. J is TRBJ1-1 and V is TRBV2, with D unclear. Germline values: CDR1 SNHLY, CDR2 FYNNEI. Trimming pared 2 bases from V and 1 base from J, leaving 8 bases between. This CDR3 has 14 amino acids. The CDR3 coding sequence is TGTGCCAGCAGTGAAATACGGGGGAACACTGAAGCTTTCTTT. Its protein product is CASSEIRGNTEAFF.